The next 10 T cell receptor beta chains were all read from a single sample in a study of PD-1 blockade in mismatch repair-deficient tumors. Clones were read by immunoSEQ multiplex PCR, and TCRdb kept only the in-frame ones, dropping some. The sample consists of some 110,000 clones, 65% to 80% of them appearing once. The sequences come from peripheral blood, collected more than 58 weeks after starting pembrolizumab. Receptors were obtained from an adult with mismatch repair-deficient cancer.

The table lists this clone with a count of one. The genes are TRBV19 and TRBJ2-1, with 9 nucleotides matching TRBD2. From germline, CDR1 is LNHDA and CDR2 SQIVND (reference sequence). The CDR3 covers 13 residues. J was trimmed by 8 bases and V by 5 bases; bases with no gene match: 4. This CDR3 is CASSGGTSHEQFF. The CDR3, as DNA: TGTGCCAGTAGTGGCGGGACTAGCCATGAGCAGTTCTTC.

The V and J genes are TRBV13 and TRBJ2-3, with a tentative D call TRBD2 (6 bases). V was shortened by 5 bases and J by 2 bases, with 14 bases between the two germline ends. Germline CDR1 and CDR2: PRHDT and FYEKMQ (reference sequence). The CDR3 is made up of 15 amino acids. DNA of the CDR3: TGTGCCAGCAGCCCAAGACTAGAACACACAGATACGCAGTATTTT. This encodes CASSPRLEHTDTQYF.

The rearrangement uses TRBV7-9 and TRBJ1-1; D not resolved. V was trimmed by 7 bases and J by 1 base, leaving 13 bases between them. From germline, CDR1 is SEHNR and CDR2 FQNEAQ (reference sequence). The CDR3 covers 14 residues. In DNA, the CDR3 is TGTGCCAGCACCAACGGGTGGGGGAACACTGAAGCTTTCTTT. Translating gives CASTNGWGNTEAFF.

The gene calls are TRBV6-6 and TRBJ2-1, with D perhaps TRBD2 (6 bases). V lost 6 bases, J lost 0 bases, and 9 bases lay in between. CDR3 size: 14 residues. Germline loops: CDR1 MNHNY, CDR2 SVGAGI (reference sequence). The CDR3 bases are TGTGCCAGCAGCTACGGGAGCTCCTACAATGAGCAGTTCTTC. This sequence encodes CASSYGSSYNEQFF.

This clone is a singleton in its sample. CDR3 bases: TGTGCCAGCAGTTCCGGGACTAGCGCCGAAGAGACCCAGTACTTC. It yields the protein CASSSGTSAEETQYF. The rearrangement links TRBV2 to TRBJ2-5; 10 bases fit TRBD2. CDR1 and CDR2 (germline): SNHLY, FYNNEI. Losses at the gene ends were 5 bases for V and 3 bases for J; bases not matched to a gene: 6. The CDR3 covers 15 residues.

Notes on this clone: Germline and junction disagree at one end, which may indicate a read error. This chain uses TRBV7-7 with TRBJ2-1, with 11 bases identical to TRBD2. The CDR3 length is 17 residues. Germline CDR1 reads SSHAT; CDR2 reads FNYEAQ (reference sequence). DNA of the CDR3: TGTGCTAGCAGCCCGGGACGCCTAGCGGGAGGATACAATGAGCAGTTCTTC. Its protein product is CASSPGRLAGGYNEQFF. Supplemented by reference TRBV7-7 and TRBJ2-1, the full variable domain reads GAGVSQSPRYKVTKRGQDVTLRCDPISSHATLYWYQQALGQGPEFLTYFNYEAQPDKSGLPSDRFSAERPEGSISTLTIQRTEQRDSAMYRCASSPGRLAGGYNEQFFGPGTRLTVL.

The chain carries TRBV10-1 and TRBJ2-2; maybe TRBD2 (5 bases). Germline V lookup: CDR1 WNHNN, CDR2 SYGVQD (reference sequence). There are 15 residues in the CDR3. Trimming left V 2 bases short and J 4 bases short, with 11 bases between. The DNA of the CDR3 is TGCGCCAGCAGTGAGGTCGGGGAAAGCACCGGGGAGCTGTTTTTT. Protein product: CASSEVGESTGELFF.

The chain carries TRBV28 and TRBJ1-4; 10 positions agree with TRBD1. Germline lookup yields CDR1 MDHEN and CDR2 SYDVKM. This CDR3 is built from 15 residues. V was pared by 6 bases and J by 3 bases, with 4 bases of the junction left unmatched. CDR3 sequence: CASRRQGAPNEKLFF. CDR3 in DNA: TGTGCCAGCAGAAGACAGGGGGCCCCTAATGAAAAACTGTTTTTT.

The chain carries TRBV5-5 and TRBJ2-4, with 15 bases identical to TRBD2. Germline V CDR1 and CDR2: SGHKS, YYEKEE (reference sequence). The CDR3 sequence is 17 residues long. With 3 bases clipped from V and 2 bases from J, the junction kept 3 bases outside the gene matches. CDR3 loop: CASSSGLAGGPKNIQYF. Written as DNA, the CDR3 is TGTGCCAGCAGCTCAGGACTAGCGGGAGGGCCCAAAAACATTCAGTACTTC.

This clone was counted between two and nine times. This rearrangement joins TRBV18 to TRBJ2-3; 8 bases fit TRBD2. Germline V CDR1 and CDR2: KGHSH, LQKENI. This CDR3 comprises 15 residues. V dropped 1 base and J dropped 1; count of bases not matched to a gene: 1. The CDR3 nucleotides are TGTGCCAGCTCACCACAAGCGGGAGGCACAGATACGCAGTATTTT. It codes for CASSPQAGGTDTQYF.